The clone carrying this T cell receptor (beta chain) occurred once. Its matching antigen is unknown. These data come from a study of T-cell memory formation after mild COVID-19. TCRdb reprocessed the 5' RACE reads with MiXCR, giving one entry per CDR3 protein. The sample shows about 180,000 distinct CDR3 sequences, around a sixth of them seen only once. Study-level findings and limits: Still unconfirmed is whether the second-wave clones peaking on day 37 recognized SARS-CoV-2.

Trimming took 2 bases from V and 6 from J, leaving 5 bases between them. Germline V gene lookup returns CDR1 MNHEY and CDR2 SVGEGT. This CDR3 is 12 amino acids long. The source material was PBMCs or a T cell subset sorted from them (not recorded which). The receptor comes from a man younger than 30 who had mild COVID-19 (a few samples of this study predate the infection). Cell type and time point are not known. The chain carries TRBV6-2 or TRBV6-3 and TRBJ1-5; D remains ambiguous. CDR3 sequence: CASSYRFQPQHF. CDR3 DNA sequence: TGTGCCAGCAGTTACAGATTTCAGCCCCAGCATTTT.